The entry below gives a single T cell receptor (beta chain) sequence along with its context. One junction end disagrees with the germline gene, perhaps due to a read error. Other DNA sequences in this specimen translate into the identical CDR3. The data stem from a study of cytomegalovirus exposure and HLA in healthy donors. The CDR3 length is 15 residues. CDR1 and CDR2 (germline): SGHRS, YFSETQ. PCR involved 60 Vbeta and 13 Jbeta primers. Some clones are missing from TCRdb's copy, which holds only in-frame ones; the method was immunoSEQ multiplex PCR. The sample has 150,000 to 200,000 clones; about 79% are singletons.

This clonotype originated in a middle-aged man in good health and CMV-seropositive. The genes are TRBV5-1 and TRBJ2-6; D possibly corresponds to TRBD2 (6 bases). Sequences were obtained from PBMCs. This CDR3 reads CASSGGGSGANGLTF. For the CDR3, the DNA is TGCGCCAGCAGCGGAGGAGGGTCTGGGGCCAACGGCCTGACTTTC.